One TCR beta chain is described in this entry. This sample was included in a study of technical replicates of blood from four donors. Clones were read by immunoSEQ multiplex PCR, and TCRdb kept only the in-frame ones, dropping some. The sample lists 65,000 to 80,000 clones; over 90% were seen once. Germline V lookup: CDR1 SGHNT, CDR2 YYREEE (reference sequence). V shed 4 bases and J shed 2 bases, with 10 bases lying between them. The CDR3 contains 13 residues. Sequenced input: T cells isolated from PBMCs. The clonotype originates from a human donor in good health. The chain has TRBV5-4 and TRBJ2-7; D perhaps matches TRBD1 (5 bases). The CDR3 loop reads CASSQGQTYEQYF. The CDR3 coding sequence is TGTGCCAGCAGCCAGGGCCAGACCTACGAGCAGTACTTC.